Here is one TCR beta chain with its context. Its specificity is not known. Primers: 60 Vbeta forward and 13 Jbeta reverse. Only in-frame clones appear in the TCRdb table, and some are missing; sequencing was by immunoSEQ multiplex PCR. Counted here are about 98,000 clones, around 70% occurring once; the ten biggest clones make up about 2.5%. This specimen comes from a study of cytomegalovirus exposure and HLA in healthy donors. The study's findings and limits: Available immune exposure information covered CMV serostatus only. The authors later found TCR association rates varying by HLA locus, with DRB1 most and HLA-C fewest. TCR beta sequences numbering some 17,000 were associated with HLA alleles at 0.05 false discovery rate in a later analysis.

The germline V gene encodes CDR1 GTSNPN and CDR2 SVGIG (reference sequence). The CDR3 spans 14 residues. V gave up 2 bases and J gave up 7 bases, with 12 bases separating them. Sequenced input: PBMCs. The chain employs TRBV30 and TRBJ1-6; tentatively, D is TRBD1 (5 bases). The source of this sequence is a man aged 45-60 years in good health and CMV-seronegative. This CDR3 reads CAWSSAGINSPLHF. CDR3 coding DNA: TGTGCCTGGAGTTCCGCAGGGATCAATTCACCCCTCCACTTT.